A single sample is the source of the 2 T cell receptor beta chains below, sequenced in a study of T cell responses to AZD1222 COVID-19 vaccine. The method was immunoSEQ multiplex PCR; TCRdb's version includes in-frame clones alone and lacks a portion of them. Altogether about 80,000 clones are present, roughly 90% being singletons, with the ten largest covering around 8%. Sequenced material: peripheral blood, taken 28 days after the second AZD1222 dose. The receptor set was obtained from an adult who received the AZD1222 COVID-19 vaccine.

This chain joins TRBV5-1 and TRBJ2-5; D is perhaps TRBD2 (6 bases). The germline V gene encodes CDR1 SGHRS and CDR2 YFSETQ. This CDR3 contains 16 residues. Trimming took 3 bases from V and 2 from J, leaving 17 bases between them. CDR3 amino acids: CASSSPLAVGQETQYF. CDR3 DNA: TGCGCCAGCAGCTCACCTTTAGCGGTTGGACAAGAGACCCAGTACTTC.

CDR3 sequence (DNA): TGTGCCAGCAGCTTGGGACAGGGGAGCAATCAGCCCCAGCATTTT. Amino acid sequence: CASSLGQGSNQPQHF. V and J are TRBV5-5 and TRBJ1-5; 8 bases are shared with TRBD1. From germline, CDR1 is SGHKS and CDR2 YYEKEE (reference sequence). CDR3 size: 15 residues. The ends lost 0 bases at V and 1 base at J; junction bases unmatched: 0.